A selection of T cell receptor beta chains follows, all from one sample in a study of PD-L1 blockade in urothelial cancer. Clones were read by immunoSEQ multiplex PCR, and TCRdb kept only the in-frame ones, dropping some. The sample lists around 80,000 clones; 75% to 95% were seen once. This specimen consisted of PBMCs, obtained around atezolizumab (anti-PD-L1) treatment. These receptors came from a woman older than 75 with urothelial cancer. CDR3s include the opening cysteine and the closing phenylalanine or tryptophan. The order of the fields is D gene, J gene, clone size, V gene, CDR3 DNA, CDR3 protein. A D gene is named only where the DNA matches it firmly. Rows may omit the clone size; those that give it use once, few, many or a size class.

D: -; J: TRBJ2-7; size: -; V: TRBV27; DNA: TGTGCCAGCAGTTTAGAGAGGACAGTTTCCTACGAGCAGTACTTC; CDR3: CASSLERTVSYEQYF
D: -; J: TRBJ2-7; size: -; V: TRBV10-3; DNA: TGTGCCATCAGTGAACGGGGAGAATACGAGCAGTACTTC; CDR3: CAISERGEYEQYF
D: -; J: TRBJ2-1; size: once; V: TRBV19; DNA: TGTGCCAGTAGGGGGGCCGAGGTCTCCTACAATGAGCAGTTCTTC; CDR3: CASRGAEVSYNEQFF
D: -; J: TRBJ1-1; size: -; V: TRBV18; DNA: TGTGCCAGCTCACCTACGACAGTGAACACTGAAGCTTTCTTT; CDR3: CASSPTTVNTEAFF
D: TRBD1; J: TRBJ2-1; size: -; V: TRBV6-1; DNA: TGTGCCAGCAGTGGGGGGACAGGGGTCCCCAATGAGCAGTTCTTC; CDR3: CASSGGTGVPNEQFF
D: -; J: TRBJ1-3; size: once; V: TRBV10-3; DNA: TGTGCCATAGGTGACACCACGAGCTCTGGAAACACCATATATTTT; CDR3: CAIGDTTSSGNTIYF
D: -; J: TRBJ1-1; size: -; V: TRBV19; DNA: TGTGCCAGTAGTACGGGAAGACGCAAGAACACTGAAGCTTTCTTT; CDR3: CASSTGRRKNTEAFF
D: TRBD2; J: TRBJ2-2; size: -; V: TRBV10-2; DNA: TGCGCCAGCAGTGAAAACCTAGCGGGAGTGGGCAGCGGGGAGCTGTTTTTT; CDR3: CASSENLAGVGSGELFF
D: TRBD1; J: TRBJ2-7; size: -; V: TRBV5-1; DNA: TGCGCCAGCAGCTTGGGGCAGGGGGTGGACGAGCAGTACTTC; CDR3: CASSLGQGVDEQYF
D: TRBD2; J: TRBJ2-1; size: -; V: TRBV2; DNA: TGTGCCAGCGTTCAGCGGGAGATGGGCAATGAGCAGTTCTTC; CDR3: CASVQREMGNEQFF
D: -; J: TRBJ2-1; size: once; V: TRBV5-4; DNA: TGTGCCAGCAGCTTGACTAGCTCGAATGAGCAGTTCTTC; CDR3: CASSLTSSNEQFF
D: -; J: TRBJ1-1; size: -; V: TRBV27; DNA: TGTGCCAGCAGTGTGGACAGCCCAACGGCGGCTTTCTTT; CDR3: CASSVDSPTAAFF
D: TRBD1; J: TRBJ1-2; size: -; V: TRBV18; DNA: TGTGCCAGCTCCCTAGGGGACAGTGAAACCTTC; CDR3: CASSLGDSETF
D: -; J: TRBJ2-2; size: -; V: TRBV6-1; DNA: TGTGCCAGCAGTGAACCCCGTTGGAACACCGGGGAGCTGTTTTTT; CDR3: CASSEPRWNTGELFF
D: -; J: TRBJ1-2; size: -; V: TRBV9; DNA: TGTGCCAGCAGCGTAAGTGGGCAGGGGCCCGCCTATGGCTACACCTTC; CDR3: CASSVSGQGPAYGYTF
D: TRBD1; J: TRBJ2-7; size: -; V: TRBV5-1; DNA: TGCGCCAGCAGCTTGGGGACAGGGGGAACCTACGAGCAGTACTTC; CDR3: CASSLGTGGTYEQYF
D: -; J: TRBJ1-1; size: once; V: TRBV19; DNA: TGTGCCAGTACCACAGCGGACGGACGAATCTCTGAAGCTTTCTTT; CDR3: CASTTADGRISEAFF
D: -; J: TRBJ2-7; size: -; V: TRBV7-8; DNA: TGTGCCAGCAGCTTAACAGACAGTTACGAGCAGTACTTC; CDR3: CASSLTDSYEQYF
D: -; J: TRBJ2-7; size: -; V: TRBV5-4; DNA: TGTGCCAGCAGCTCCGTCGGAGGTCTCGAGCAGTACTTC; CDR3: CASSSVGGLEQYF
D: -; J: TRBJ1-2; size: -; V: TRBV11-1; DNA: TGTGCCAGCAGCTTTTCCCGCCGGGATGGCTACACCTTC; CDR3: CASSFSRRDGYTF
D: -; J: TRBJ1-1; size: -; V: TRBV18; DNA: TGTGCCAGCTCACCACAAGCCGTACTTATGAACACTGAAGCTTTCTTT; CDR3: CASSPQAVLMNTEAFF
D: TRBD1; J: TRBJ1-1; size: -; V: TRBV11-3; DNA: TGTGCCAGCAGCCAGAGGACAGGTACAATGAACACTGAAGCTTTCTTT; CDR3: CASSQRTGTMNTEAFF
D: -; J: TRBJ2-4; size: -; V: TRBV5-4; DNA: TGTGCCAGCAGCTCTCCGGATGGAGTTGCCAAAAACATTCAGTACTTC; CDR3: CASSSPDGVAKNIQYF
D: -; J: TRBJ1-2; size: -; V: TRBV19; DNA: TGTGCCAACGAGCGCAGAGACTATGGCTACACCTTC; CDR3: CANERRDYGYTF
D: -; J: TRBJ1-2; size: -; V: TRBV28; DNA: TGTGCCAGCAGTTTGCAGGGAAGTGGCTACACCTTC; CDR3: CASSLQGSGYTF
D: -; J: TRBJ2-1; size: once; V: TRBV5-1; DNA: TGCGCCAGCAGCAGCTCTTACAGACTAGATGGGAATGAGCAGTTCTTC; CDR3: CASSSSYRLDGNEQFF
D: TRBD2; J: TRBJ2-1; size: -; V: TRBV11-2; DNA: TGTGCCAGCACCCCGGTGGGGCGGGAGGGGGAGCAGTTCTTC; CDR3: CASTPVGREGEQFF
D: TRBD1; J: TRBJ2-7; size: -; V: TRBV6-6; DNA: TGTGCCAGCAACAAACGCCTAACAGGGGGTACCTACGAGCAGTACTTC; CDR3: CASNKRLTGGTYEQYF
D: TRBD2; J: TRBJ2-1; size: -; V: TRBV7-6; DNA: TGTGCCAGCAGCCCCAACAGGGGGACCGCGGGACTAGCGGGCAATGAGCAGTTCTTC; CDR3: CASSPNRGTAGLAGNEQFF
D: TRBD1; J: TRBJ2-1; size: -; V: TRBV15; DNA: TGTGCCACCAGCGACCGGACAGGGAGGTATGAGCAGTTCTTC; CDR3: CATSDRTGRYEQFF
D: -; J: TRBJ2-7; size: -; V: TRBV5-4; DNA: TGTGCCAGCAGCTTGGCCCCCGCGGGGGCCTCCTACGAGCAGTACTTC; CDR3: CASSLAPAGASYEQYF
D: -; J: TRBJ2-7; size: -; V: TRBV19; DNA: TGTGCCAGTAGTATAGAAGACAGGACCTACGAGCAGTACTTC; CDR3: CASSIEDRTYEQYF
D: TRBD1; J: TRBJ1-2; size: -; V: TRBV6-1; DNA: TGTGCCAGCAGGGGACAGACTAACTATGGCTACACCTTC; CDR3: CASRGQTNYGYTF
D: -; J: TRBJ1-1; size: -; V: TRBV11-3; DNA: TGTGCCAGCAGCTTAGAGTCCGGGAACACTGAAGCTTTCTTT; CDR3: CASSLESGNTEAFF
D: TRBD1; J: TRBJ2-2; size: few; V: TRBV30; DNA: TGTGCCCGCATCGACAGGGTTAACACCGGGGAGCTGTTTTTT; CDR3: CARIDRVNTGELFF
D: -; J: TRBJ1-2; size: -; V: TRBV25-1; DNA: TGTGCCAGCAGTGAAATCGGTGGCTACACCTTC; CDR3: CASSEIGGYTF
D: TRBD1; J: TRBJ1-1; size: -; V: TRBV7-3; DNA: TGTGCCAGCAGCCAGCAGGGGGAACGGACTGAAGCTTTCTTT; CDR3: CASSQQGERTEAFF
D: -; J: TRBJ1-2; size: -; V: TRBV6-1; DNA: TGTGCCAGCAGTGAACCGGGGGGGAACTATGGCTACACCTTC; CDR3: CASSEPGGNYGYTF
D: TRBD1; J: TRBJ1-1; size: -; V: TRBV5-4; DNA: TGTGCCAGCAGCGGGGACAGGGGGCCCATGAACACTGAAGCTTTCTTT; CDR3: CASSGDRGPMNTEAFF
D: TRBD1; J: TRBJ2-7; size: -; V: TRBV27; DNA: TGTGCCAGCAGACCGACAGGGACCAGCTCCTACGAGCAGTACTTC; CDR3: CASRPTGTSSYEQYF
D: TRBD1; J: TRBJ1-4; size: -; V: TRBV5-1; DNA: TGCGCCAGCAGCACGGACAGGGTGGAAAAACTGTTTTTT; CDR3: CASSTDRVEKLFF
D: -; J: TRBJ2-6; size: -; V: TRBV7-9; DNA: TGTGCCAGCAGCCGCGGGACGGTCTCTGGGGCCAACGTCCTGACTTTC; CDR3: CASSRGTVSGANVLTF
D: TRBD1; J: TRBJ1-2; size: -; V: TRBV19; DNA: TGTGCCAGTAGTATTGGGACAGGGACCGGCCTAGATGGCTACACCTTC; CDR3: CASSIGTGTGLDGYTF
D: TRBD2; J: TRBJ2-1; size: once; V: TRBV15; DNA: TGTGCCACCAGCCCTGGACTAGCGGCGTACAATGAGCAGTTCTTC; CDR3: CATSPGLAAYNEQFF
D: -; J: TRBJ1-3; size: -; V: TRBV9; DNA: TGTGCCAGGGACTCTGGACCAGGGGTGTATGGAAACACCATATATTTT; CDR3: CARDSGPGVYGNTIYF
D: -; J: TRBJ2-2; size: -; V: TRBV12-5; DNA: TGTGCTAGTGGTTTGCTAGCCGGAGGAACCGGGGAGCTGTTTTTT; CDR3: CASGLLAGGTGELFF
D: TRBD2; J: TRBJ2-3; size: -; V: TRBV7-2; DNA: TGTGCCAGCAGCTCGTTAGCGGGAGCAGATACGCAGTATTTT; CDR3: CASSSLAGADTQYF
D: TRBD2; J: TRBJ2-7; size: -; V: TRBV7-8; DNA: TGTGCCAGCAGCTGGACTAGCGGGAGGGCCCTCCTTACCTCCTACGAGCAGTACTTC; CDR3: CASSWTSGRALLTSYEQYF
D: TRBD1; J: TRBJ2-7; size: -; V: TRBV5-4; DNA: TGTGCCAGCAGCCGACCGGGACAGGTCTCCTACGAGCAGTACTTC; CDR3: CASSRPGQVSYEQYF
D: -; J: TRBJ2-3; size: -; V: TRBV27; DNA: TGTGCCAGCAGTTTATCGAGGTTGCAGGGGGATACGCAGTATTTT; CDR3: CASSLSRLQGDTQYF
D: TRBD1; J: TRBJ2-7; size: -; V: TRBV7-7; DNA: TGTGCCAGCAGCCAAGGGGACAGCTACGAGCAGTACTTC; CDR3: CASSQGDSYEQYF